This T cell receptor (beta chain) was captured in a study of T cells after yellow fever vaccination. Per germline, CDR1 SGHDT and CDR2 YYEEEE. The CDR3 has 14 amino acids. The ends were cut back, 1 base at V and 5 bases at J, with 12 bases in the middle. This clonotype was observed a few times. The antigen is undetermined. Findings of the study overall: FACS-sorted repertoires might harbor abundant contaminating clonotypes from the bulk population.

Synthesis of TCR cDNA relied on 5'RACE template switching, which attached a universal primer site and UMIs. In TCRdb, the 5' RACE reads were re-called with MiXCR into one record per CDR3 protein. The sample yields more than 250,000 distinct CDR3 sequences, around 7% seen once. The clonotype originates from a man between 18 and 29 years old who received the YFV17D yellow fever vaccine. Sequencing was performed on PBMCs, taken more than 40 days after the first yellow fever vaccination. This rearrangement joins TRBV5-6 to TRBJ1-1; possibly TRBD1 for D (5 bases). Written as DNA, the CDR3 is TGTGCCAGCAGCTTGTGGGGGGGAAGGACTGAAGCTTTCTTT. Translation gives CASSLWGGRTEAFF.